This TCR beta chain appears in the sequencing data of a study of T-cell reconstitution after alpha-beta-depleted transplantation in children. Germline assignment: CDR1 LGHNA and CDR2 YSLEER. The V and J ends lost 4 bases and 6 bases respectively, with 12 bases between them. This CDR3 has 14 amino acids. TCRbeta library construction was performed incorporating unique molecular identifiers. TCRdb passed the PCR reads through MiXCR, listing each CDR3 protein once. The table shows approximately 490,000 distinct CDR3 sequences, with under 15% occurring only once. The sequence was collected from a human donor who donated a stem cell graft to a child with combined immunodeficiency. The J gene is TRBJ1-4, the V gene TRBV4-3, with a weak D call TRBD1 (5 bases). Here the sequenced sample was PBMCs from the stem cell graft donor, taken from the stem cell graft. CDR3 amino acids: CASSPAGRYEKLFF. In DNA form, the CDR3 reads TGCGCCAGCAGCCCAGCGGGACGGTATGAAAAACTGTTTTTT.